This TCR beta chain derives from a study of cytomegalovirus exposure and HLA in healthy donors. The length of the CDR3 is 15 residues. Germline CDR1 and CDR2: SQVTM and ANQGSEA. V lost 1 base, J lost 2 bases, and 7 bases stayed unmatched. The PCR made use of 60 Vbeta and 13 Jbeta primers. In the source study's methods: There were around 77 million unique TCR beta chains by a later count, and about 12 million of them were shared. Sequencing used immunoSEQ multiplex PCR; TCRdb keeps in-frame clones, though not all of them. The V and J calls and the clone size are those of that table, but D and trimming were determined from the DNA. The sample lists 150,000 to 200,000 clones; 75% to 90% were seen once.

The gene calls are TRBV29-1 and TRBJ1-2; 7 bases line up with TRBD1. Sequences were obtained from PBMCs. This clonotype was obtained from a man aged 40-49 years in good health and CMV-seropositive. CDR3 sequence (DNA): TGCAGCGTTGAAGCTTCGGCAGGGGGAAACTATGGCTACACCTTC. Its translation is CSVEASAGGNYGYTF.